This T cell receptor beta chain was documented in a study of graft-versus-host responses after intestinal transplantation. At the level of the study: Multivisceral, liver-intestinal, or isolated intestinal transplants were received by the recipients. Each recipient received anti-thymocyte globulin induction, then tacrolimus and steroids for approximately 3 years.

Libraries were prepared by immunoSEQ multiplex PCR; TCRdb keeps only in-frame clonotypes and omits some of them. The table has 71,000 or so clones, less than 95% seen once. Remarks on this clone: Its antigen is unidentified.

Points from the study as a whole: Some GvH clones were seen earlier in gut or blood, suggesting intestinal origin. Across patients carrying graft-donor T cell macrochimerism, allografts held high graft-versus-host to host-versus-graft clonal ratios.

This TCR came from a human donor who received an intestinal transplant. The specimen was unstimulated CD8+ T cells sorted from spleen or lymph node cells, collected before intestinal transplant.

The CDR3 coding sequence is TGCAGCGTTCCAGGGGGACTGAATGAGCAGTTCTTC. It is translated as CSVPGGLNEQFF. This sequence joins TRBV29-1 and TRBJ2-1, with D perhaps TRBD1 (7 bases). V was cut by 5 bases and J by 7 bases, with 12 bases left in between. In germline, CDR1 is SQVTM, CDR2 ANQGSEA. The CDR3 length is 12 residues.